The 21 T cell receptor beta chains given below trace back to one sample, sequenced in a study of shared clonotypes between healthy human individuals. Clones were sequenced by immunoSEQ multiplex PCR, and TCRdb holds only the in-frame ones, with some missing. The table lists more than 2,000,000 clones, 90% to 95% of them singletons. The sample was naive CD4+ T cells from PBMCs. The subset was: CD45RA+ positively selected. These receptors came from a man aged 18 to 29 in good health. Some clones in this sample may be carry-over from other donors' samples.

This clone was seen once. The rearrangement uses TRBV18 and TRBJ1-4; D unclear. V shed 1 base and J shed 4 bases, with 10 bases lying between them. Germline-derived CDR1 and CDR2 are KGHSH and LQKENI. The CDR3 sequence is 15 residues long. The CDR3: CASSPLNGINEKLFF. The CDR3 DNA sequence: TGTGCCAGCTCACCACTTAACGGGATTAATGAAAAACTGTTTTTT.

The gene calls are TRBV7-9 and TRBJ1-1, with D unresolved. This CDR3 is built from 13 residues. V was cut by 2 bases and J by 6 bases, with 10 bases left in between. Germline V gives CDR1 SEHNR, CDR2 FQNEAQ (reference sequence). The CDR3 DNA reads TGTGCCAGCAGCTTAAGGTTGGAAGCTGAAGCTTTCTTT. Its protein is CASSLRLEAEAFF.

This clone was found once. The rearrangement links TRBV29-1 to TRBJ1-2, with a possible D match to TRBD1 (5 bases). V lost 0 bases and J 5 bases, leaving 10 bases between the germline ends. The CDR3 is 13 amino acids. Germline CDR1 and CDR2: SQVTM and ANQGSEA. CDR3 protein: CSVEDKRGYGYTF. The CDR3 DNA is TGCAGCGTTGAAGATAAAAGGGGATATGGCTACACCTTC.

The genes are TRBV27 and TRBJ2-1; 7 bases align to TRBD2. The CDR3 has 13 amino acids. V lost 3 bases to trimming and J lost 9 bases; unmatched junction nucleotides: 5. Germline CDR1 is MNHEY and CDR2 is SMNVEV (reference sequence). The chain's CDR3 is CASSLVREGEQFF. For the CDR3, the DNA is TGTGCCAGCAGTTTGGTCAGGGAGGGTGAGCAGTTCTTC.

V is TRBV5-1 and J is TRBJ2-1, with D possibly being TRBD2 (5 bases). The CDR3 is 14 amino acids. Between the trimmed V and J ends, which lost 1 base and 9 bases, there was a span of 14 bases. Germline V CDR1 and CDR2: SGHRS, YFSETQ. The CDR3 reads CASSLTTGLSEQFF. The CDR3 DNA reads TGCGCCAGCAGCTTGACGACGGGGTTGAGTGAGCAGTTCTTC.

The CDR3 DNA sequence: TGCGCCAGCAGCTCAACGCTAGCGGGAGTGGTGGAGACCCAGTACTTC. Its translation is CASSSTLAGVVETQYF. J is TRBJ2-5 and V is TRBV5-1, with 10 positions matching TRBD2. With V trimmed by 3 bases and J by 5 bases, 10 bases remained unmatched. The CDR3 contains 16 residues. In germline, CDR1 is SGHRS, CDR2 YFSETQ. The whole variable domain, remainder taken from reference TRBV5-1 and TRBJ2-5, is KAGVTQTPRYLIKTRGQQVTLSCSPISGHRSVSWYQQTPGQGLQFLFEYFSETQRNKGNFPGRFSGRQFSNSRSEMNVSTLELGDSALYLCASSSTLAGVVETQYFGPGTRLLVL.

The chain couples TRBV21-1 to TRBJ2-7; TRBD2 is taken as the D call from the table, unchecked against the DNA. TRBV21-1 is marked as a pseudogene. The CDR3 runs 12 residues. The CDR3 sequence: CASSKVWYGKYF. The CDR3 DNA is TGTGCCAGCAGCAAAGTGTGGTACGGGAAGTACTTC.

This rearrangement joins TRBV9 to TRBJ2-7; D is uncertain. This CDR3 comprises 14 residues. Trimming took off 2 bases at V and 0 bases at J, with 9 bases between the two ends. From germline, CDR1 is SGDLS and CDR2 YYNGEE. CDR3 in amino acids: CASSVHTSSYEQYF. The CDR3 nucleotides read TGTGCCAGCAGCGTCCACACGAGCTCCTACGAGCAGTACTTC. The full variable domain, rest sourced from reference TRBV9 and TRBJ2-7, is DSGVTQTPKHLITATGQRVTLRCSPRSGDLSVYWYQQSLDQGLQFLIQYYNGEERAKGNILERFSAQQFPDLHSELNLSSLELGDSALYFCASSVHTSSYEQYFGPGTRLTVT.

A remark on this clone: Other nucleotide sequences from this sample produce the same CDR3. The V call is TRBV7-2, the J call TRBJ1-1; D not certain. The germline V gene encodes CDR1 SGHTA and CDR2 FQGNSA. This CDR3 comprises 14 residues. The V gene lost 1 base and the J gene lost 0 bases, with 6 bases spanning the gap. The CDR3 spells CASSLGWMNTEAFF. The CDR3 DNA follows: TGTGCCAGCAGCTTAGGGTGGATGAACACTGAAGCTTTCTTT. Together with reference TRBV7-2 and TRBJ1-1, the CDR3 gives the full variable domain: GAGVSQSPSNKVTEKGKDVELRCDPISGHTALYWYRQSLGQGLEFLIYFQGNSAPDKSGLPSDRFSAERTGGSVSTLTIQRTQQEDSAVYLCASSLGWMNTEAFFGQGTRLTVV.

The chain is built from TRBV20-1 and TRBJ2-3; the D is unclear. CDR1 is DFQATT and CDR2 is SNEGSKA in the germline V gene (reference sequence). The CDR3 extends over 11 amino acids. The ends were cut back, 5 bases at V and 4 bases at J, with 7 bases in the middle. The CDR3 coding sequence is TGCAGTGCTTTTAGGGCAGATACGCAGTATTTT. Its protein product is CSAFRADTQYF.

J is TRBJ2-3 and V is TRBV6-5, with 7 bases identical to TRBD2. After removal of 0 bases from V and 9 bases from J, the junction contained 9 bases not matched to a gene. The CDR3 sequence is 15 residues long. Germline CDR1 reads MNHEY; CDR2 reads SVGAGI. Here the CDR3 reads CASSYSGVVGGTQYF. The CDR3 region has the DNA TGTGCCAGCAGTTACTCGGGTGTAGTGGGGGGGACGCAGTATTTT.

With respect to this clone: Within the sample, other DNA sequences also encode this same CDR3. The gene calls are TRBV7-9 and TRBJ2-3, with D hard to call. The germline V gene has CDR1 SEHNR and CDR2 FQNEAQ (reference sequence). The CDR3 contains 12 residues. With 1 base removed from V and 4 bases from J, the gap between germline ends came to 3 bases. The CDR3 is CASSLVSDTQYF. In nucleotides, the CDR3 is TGTGCCAGCAGCTTAGTTTCAGATACGCAGTATTTT.

The chain carries TRBV4-1 and TRBJ2-1; D may match TRBD1 or TRBD2 (5 bases each). Trimming pared 1 base from V and 2 bases from J, leaving 15 bases between. Per germline, CDR1 MGHRA and CDR2 YSYEKL. The CDR3 is made up of 17 amino acids. The CDR3 spells CASSQGRVDGAYNEQFF. The CDR3 coding sequence is TGCGCCAGCAGCCAAGGCAGGGTGGACGGGGCCTACAATGAGCAGTTCTTC.

The rearrangement links TRBV5-8 to TRBJ1-1; TRBD1 matches 7 bases. V gave up 2 bases and J gave up 0 bases; unmatched junction bases: 7. Germline loops: CDR1 SGHTS, CDR2 YDEGEE. There are 16 residues in the CDR3. The CDR3 region is CASSLGQDFMNTEAFF. DNA of the CDR3: TGTGCCAGCAGCTTAGGACAGGACTTCATGAACACTGAAGCTTTCTTT.

Remarks on this clone: Other DNA sequences within the sample encode an identical CDR3. The chain links TRBV29-1 to TRBJ2-5; D ambiguous. In germline, CDR1 is SQVTM, CDR2 ANQGSEA. This CDR3 region has 11 residues. Trimming stripped 6 bases from V and 5 bases from J, with 10 bases between. Here the CDR3 reads CSVAGGETQYF. The CDR3 nucleotides read TGCAGCGTAGCCGGTGGGGAGACCCAGTACTTC.

This chain links TRBV2 with TRBJ1-2; TRBD1 might be the D (5 bases). Germline V gene data show CDR1 as SNHLY and CDR2 as FYNNEI. Trimming left V 4 bases short and J 4 bases short, with 10 bases between. The CDR3 is 13 amino acids. CDR3 protein: CASSVTGPYGYTF. CDR3 in DNA: TGTGCCAGCAGTGTTACAGGCCCCTATGGCTACACCTTC.

The chain uses TRBV5-1 and TRBJ2-2, with 10 bases fitting TRBD2. The V segment lost 4 bases and the J segment 5 bases; nucleotides outside the gene matches: 11. CDR1 and CDR2 (germline): SGHRS, YFSETQ. The CDR3 is made up of 17 amino acids. For the CDR3, the DNA is TGCGCCAGCAGCGACCAGCCCCTAGCGGGAGTTACCGGGGAGCTGTTTTTT. Amino acid sequence: CASSDQPLAGVTGELFF.

The rearrangement joins TRBV5-1 to TRBJ1-2; 8 nucleotides agree with TRBD1. After removal of 1 base from V and 2 bases from J, the junction contained 7 bases not matched to a gene. The CDR3 is 16 amino acids. Germline V gene sequence: CDR1 SGHRS, CDR2 YFSETQ. In nucleotides, the CDR3 is TGCGCCAGCAGCTTGATAGGACAGGGAATCAACTATGGCTACACCTTC. Translated, it gives CASSLIGQGINYGYTF. Using reference TRBV5-1 and TRBJ1-2 for the parts outside the CDR3, the full variable domain is KAGVTQTPRYLIKTRGQQVTLSCSPISGHRSVSWYQQTPGQGLQFLFEYFSETQRNKGNFPGRFSGRQFSNSRSEMNVSTLELGDSALYLCASSLIGQGINYGYTFGSGTRLTVV.

The J gene is TRBJ1-2, the V gene TRBV5-1; 12 nucleotides align to TRBD1. Looked up from germline, CDR1 is SGHRS and CDR2 is YFSETQ. CDR3 length: 16 amino acids. V lost 7 bases and J lost 3; bases outside the gene matches: 10. The CDR3 reads CASRLTGTGGDYGYTF. In nucleotides, the CDR3 is TGCGCCAGCCGACTAACCGGGACAGGGGGCGACTATGGCTACACCTTC.

The chain recombines TRBV5-8 with TRBJ2-2; D may be TRBD2 (6 bases). CDR3 length equals 16 residues. From germline, CDR1 is SGHTS and CDR2 YDEGEE. With 4 bases removed from V and 4 bases from J, the gap between germline ends came to 17 bases. The CDR3 DNA sequence: TGTGCCAGCAGCGCGGTGTCGGGAGCGGTCACCGGGGAGCTGTTTTTT. Translation: CASSAVSGAVTGELFF.

The chain uses TRBV11-2 and TRBJ2-7; 9 bases are shared with TRBD2. The CDR3 is 15 amino acids. Germline trimming cut 5 bases from V and 4 bases from J; bases unmatched to any gene: 9. Germline V CDR1 and CDR2: SGHAT, FQNNGV. CDR3 region: CASSPLSGSFYEQYF. CDR3 DNA sequence: TGTGCCAGCAGCCCTCTTAGCGGGAGCTTTTACGAGCAGTACTTC.